This T cell receptor (beta chain) is drawn from a study of blood T cell repertoires in COVID-19. As for the study in general: Samples of COVID-19 (acute and convalescent) were obtained from the United States, Italy and Spain. Nucleic acid was either cDNA or gDNA, and it came from T cells, B-cell-depleted T cells, or PBMCs.

Authors' methods: Reference gene primer amplification gave estimated nucleated cell counts. The data were produced by immunoSEQ multiplex PCR, yet TCRdb's version contains in-frame clones alone and is incomplete. V and J calls and clone size are those listed in that table; D and trimming were worked out from the DNA. The sample lists 100,000 or so clones, around 94% occurring once. CDR1 is MNHEY, CDR2 SMNVEV, per germline (reference sequence). The CDR3 is 18 amino acids. V trimming: 5 bases; J trimming: 6 bases; junction bases outside the gene matches: 13. This chain joins TRBV27 and TRBJ2-7; 16 bases fit TRBD2. The TCR originated in a man aged 45 to 65 with active COVID-19. Specimen: peripheral blood. The CDR3 loop is CASSLRPGTSGRAFEQYF. The CDR3 bases are TGTGCCAGCAGTCTCAGACCCGGGACTAGCGGGAGGGCTTTCGAGCAGTACTTC.